These 18 T cell receptor beta chains originate from one sample sequenced in a study of blood T cell repertoires in COVID-19. Using immunoSEQ multiplex PCR, the repertoire was profiled, and TCRdb retains in-frame clones only, with some absent. The data contain 150,000 or so clones, around 84% of them singletons. The sequenced material came from peripheral blood. These receptor sequences come from a man in his fifties or sixties with active or convalescent COVID-19.

The sample holds a few counts of this clone. The chain combines TRBV18 with TRBJ1-2; TRBD1 aligns across 7 bases. Germline V CDR1 and CDR2: KGHSH, LQKENI. Losses at the gene ends were 4 bases for V and 8 bases for J; bases not matched to a gene: 10. This CDR3 spans 14 amino acids. This CDR3 reads CASSLGTDPVGYTF. The CDR3, as DNA: TGTGCCAGCTCACTTGGGACAGACCCAGTGGGCTACACCTTC.

This chain uses TRBV2 with TRBJ2-5; a possible D gene is TRBD1 (5 bases). Germline values: CDR1 SNHLY, CDR2 FYNNEI. The CDR3 runs 13 residues. V gave up 1 base and J gave up 4 bases, with 7 bases separating them. The DNA for the CDR3 is TGTGCCAGCAGTGAAGGGGGCCTAGAGACCCAGTACTTC. Translation: CASSEGGLETQYF. Variable domain in full (rest from reference TRBV2 and TRBJ2-5): EPEVTQTPSHQVTQMGQEVILRCVPISNHLYFYWYRQILGQKVEFLVSFYNNEISEKSEIFDDQFSVERPDGSNFTLKIRSTKLEDSAMYFCASSEGGLETQYFGPGTRLLVL.

The chain employs TRBV19 and TRBJ1-3; no clear D gene. CDR3 size: 15 residues. Trimming cost V 2 bases and J 0 bases, with 8 bases left between them. In germline, CDR1 is LNHDA, CDR2 SQIVND (reference sequence). CDR3: CASSIRWSSGNTIYF. In DNA, the CDR3 is TGTGCCAGTAGTATACGGTGGAGCTCTGGAAACACCATATATTTT.

The gene calls are TRBV13 and TRBJ2-7; TRBD2 might be the D (5 bases). Per germline, CDR1 PRHDT and CDR2 FYEKMQ (reference sequence). Trimming removed 5 bases at V and 3 bases at J, with 8 bases between. The CDR3 is 12 amino acids. The CDR3 sequence is CASSVLGYEQYF. CDR3 DNA sequence: TGTGCCAGCAGCGTACTAGGCTACGAGCAGTACTTC.

The chain combines TRBV24-1 with TRBJ2-1; 11 positions agree with TRBD1. Losses at the gene ends were 1 base for V and 10 bases for J; bases not matched to a gene: 8. Germline V gene lookup returns CDR1 KGHDR and CDR2 SFDVKD. CDR3 length: 16 residues. This CDR3 is CATSDFSGTGGSEQFF. The CDR3, as DNA: TGTGCCACCAGTGATTTTTCCGGGACAGGGGGATCCGAGCAGTTCTTC.

The CDR3 is CASSYALAGKYNEQFF. The CDR3 nucleotides read TGTGCCAGCAGTTACGCGCTAGCGGGAAAGTACAATGAGCAGTTCTTC. The J gene is TRBJ2-1, the V gene TRBV6-2 or TRBV6-3, with 9 bases lining up with TRBD2. This CDR3 has 16 residues. V was clipped by 2 bases and J by 4 bases; unmatched bases: 6. Germline V gene sequence: CDR1 MNHEY, CDR2 SVGEGT.

The chain couples TRBV19 to TRBJ1-1; 8 bases align to TRBD1. The CDR3 is 14 amino acids. Trimming at V came to 3 bases and at J to 11 bases, leaving 11 bases not matched to a gene. In germline, CDR1 is LNHDA, CDR2 SQIVND (reference sequence). CDR3: CASSIRDRITWAFF. The CDR3 DNA follows: TGTGCCAGTAGTATTCGGGACAGGATCACTTGGGCTTTCTTT.

The chain is built from TRBV27 and TRBJ1-2; 9 nucleotides match TRBD1. This CDR3 region has 13 residues. Germline V CDR1 and CDR2: MNHEY, SMNVEV (reference sequence). J lost 8 bases, V lost 9 bases, and 10 bases had no gene match. The DNA for the CDR3 is TGTGCCAGTCGCGACAGGGGGAGACGCGGCTACACCTTC. Its translation is CASRDRGRRGYTF.

This chain links TRBV27 with TRBJ1-2; maybe TRBD1 (6 bases). The CDR3 length is 16 residues. Trimming pared 2 bases from V and 3 bases from J, leaving 16 bases between. Germline V gene sequence: CDR1 MNHEY, CDR2 SMNVEV (reference sequence). The CDR3 region is CASSLRAGRGHYGYTF. For the CDR3, the DNA is TGTGCCAGCAGTTTACGGGCGGGCAGGGGCCACTATGGCTACACCTTC.

The chain uses TRBV27 and TRBJ1-6; TRBD1 aligns across 7 bases. V shed 8 bases, J shed 4 bases, and the junction held 8 bases outside the gene matches. Germline CDR1 is MNHEY and CDR2 is SMNVEV (reference sequence). The CDR3 is made up of 15 amino acids. The CDR3: CASRVSGQYNSPLHF. For the CDR3, the DNA is TGTGCCAGCCGAGTTTCGGGACAGTATAATTCACCCCTCCACTTT.

The rearrangement uses TRBV10-3 and TRBJ2-7, with D possibly matching TRBD2 (5 bases). The CDR3 covers 13 residues. V lost 10 bases, J lost 6 bases, and 19 bases lay in between. CDR1 is ENHRY and CDR2 is SYGVKD in the germline V gene. CDR3 loop: CATTRDTLTEQYF. In nucleotides, the CDR3 is TGTGCCACTACCCGGGATACTCTGACCGAGCAGTACTTC.

This chain uses TRBV19 with TRBJ1-1; TRBD1 might be the D (6 bases). V shed 7 bases and J shed 0 bases, with 9 bases lying between them. The germline V gene encodes CDR1 LNHDA and CDR2 SQIVND (reference sequence). CDR3 length: 13 amino acids. The CDR3 sequence: CASKDSLNTEAFF. The DNA of the CDR3 is TGTGCCAGTAAGGACAGCTTGAACACTGAAGCTTTCTTT.

The chain combines TRBV24-1 with TRBJ1-1; perhaps TRBD1 as D (5 bases). V was shortened by 5 bases and J by 12 bases, with 15 bases between the two germline ends. CDR1 and CDR2 (germline): KGHDR, SFDVKD. The CDR3 runs to 12 residues. CDR3 coding DNA: TGTGCCACCAGTGTTTTAAGGGGCCCGACTTTCTTT. Its protein is CATSVLRGPTFF.

The V call is TRBV19, the J call TRBJ2-7; tentatively, D is TRBD1 (6 bases). Trimming left V 10 bases short and J 0 bases short, with 16 bases between. From germline, CDR1 is LNHDA and CDR2 SQIVND (reference sequence). CDR3 length: 14 amino acids. CDR3 residues: CANSSGTPSYEQYF. CDR3 nucleotides: TGTGCCAATTCTTCCGGGACACCCTCCTACGAGCAGTACTTC. The full variable domain, in which reference TRBV19 and TRBJ2-7 provide the parts outside the CDR3, is DGGITQSPKYLFRKEGQNVTLSCEQNLNHDAMYWYRQDPGQGLRLIYYSQIVNDFQKGDIAEGYSVSREKKESFPLTVTSAQKNPTAFYLCANSSGTPSYEQYFGPGTRLTVT.

This clone appeared a single time. The chain is built from TRBV7-2 and TRBJ1-6; no reliable D call. The CDR3 runs to 14 residues. V dropped 6 bases and J dropped 8 bases, with 14 bases sitting between them. Germline loops: CDR1 SGHTA, CDR2 FQGNSA. CDR3 amino acids: CASRTDPFYSPLHF. The CDR3 bases are TGTGCCAGCAGAACAGACCCCTTCTATTCACCCCTCCACTTT.

V and J are TRBV23-1 and TRBJ2-7, with 16 bases identical to TRBD2. TRBV23-1 has ORF status, its function being uncertain. V was pared by 4 bases and J by 5 bases, with 11 bases of the junction left unmatched. This CDR3 has 18 residues. CDR3: CASSRITGTSGGADEQYF. The CDR3, as DNA: TGCGCCAGCAGTCGCATCACCGGGACTAGCGGGGGGGCAGACGAGCAGTACTTC.

This sequence joins TRBV7-2 and TRBJ1-5; no firm D call. V was shortened by 3 bases and J by 2 bases, with 5 bases between the two germline ends. The CDR3 contains 13 residues. CDR1 is SGHTA and CDR2 is FQGNSA in the germline V gene. CDR3 sequence: CASSFGGNQPQHF. The CDR3, as DNA: TGTGCCAGCAGCTTCGGTGGCAATCAGCCCCAGCATTTT. Full variable domain (missing parts from reference TRBV7-2 and TRBJ1-5): GAGVSQSPSNKVTEKGKDVELRCDPISGHTALYWYRQSLGQGLEFLIYFQGNSAPDKSGLPSDRFSAERTGGSVSTLTIQRTQQEDSAVYLCASSFGGNQPQHFGDGTRLSIL.

The J gene is TRBJ1-4, the V gene TRBV15, with D possibly being TRBD1 (5 bases). CDR1 LNHNV and CDR2 YYDKDF come from the germline V gene (reference sequence). CDR3 length: 15 residues. The germline V and J ends were trimmed by 6 bases and 8 bases, with 19 bases remaining between them. CDR3 sequence: CATRGLGRVGEKLFF. The CDR3, as DNA: TGTGCCACCAGGGGACTTGGCAGGGTCGGAGAAAAACTGTTTTTT.